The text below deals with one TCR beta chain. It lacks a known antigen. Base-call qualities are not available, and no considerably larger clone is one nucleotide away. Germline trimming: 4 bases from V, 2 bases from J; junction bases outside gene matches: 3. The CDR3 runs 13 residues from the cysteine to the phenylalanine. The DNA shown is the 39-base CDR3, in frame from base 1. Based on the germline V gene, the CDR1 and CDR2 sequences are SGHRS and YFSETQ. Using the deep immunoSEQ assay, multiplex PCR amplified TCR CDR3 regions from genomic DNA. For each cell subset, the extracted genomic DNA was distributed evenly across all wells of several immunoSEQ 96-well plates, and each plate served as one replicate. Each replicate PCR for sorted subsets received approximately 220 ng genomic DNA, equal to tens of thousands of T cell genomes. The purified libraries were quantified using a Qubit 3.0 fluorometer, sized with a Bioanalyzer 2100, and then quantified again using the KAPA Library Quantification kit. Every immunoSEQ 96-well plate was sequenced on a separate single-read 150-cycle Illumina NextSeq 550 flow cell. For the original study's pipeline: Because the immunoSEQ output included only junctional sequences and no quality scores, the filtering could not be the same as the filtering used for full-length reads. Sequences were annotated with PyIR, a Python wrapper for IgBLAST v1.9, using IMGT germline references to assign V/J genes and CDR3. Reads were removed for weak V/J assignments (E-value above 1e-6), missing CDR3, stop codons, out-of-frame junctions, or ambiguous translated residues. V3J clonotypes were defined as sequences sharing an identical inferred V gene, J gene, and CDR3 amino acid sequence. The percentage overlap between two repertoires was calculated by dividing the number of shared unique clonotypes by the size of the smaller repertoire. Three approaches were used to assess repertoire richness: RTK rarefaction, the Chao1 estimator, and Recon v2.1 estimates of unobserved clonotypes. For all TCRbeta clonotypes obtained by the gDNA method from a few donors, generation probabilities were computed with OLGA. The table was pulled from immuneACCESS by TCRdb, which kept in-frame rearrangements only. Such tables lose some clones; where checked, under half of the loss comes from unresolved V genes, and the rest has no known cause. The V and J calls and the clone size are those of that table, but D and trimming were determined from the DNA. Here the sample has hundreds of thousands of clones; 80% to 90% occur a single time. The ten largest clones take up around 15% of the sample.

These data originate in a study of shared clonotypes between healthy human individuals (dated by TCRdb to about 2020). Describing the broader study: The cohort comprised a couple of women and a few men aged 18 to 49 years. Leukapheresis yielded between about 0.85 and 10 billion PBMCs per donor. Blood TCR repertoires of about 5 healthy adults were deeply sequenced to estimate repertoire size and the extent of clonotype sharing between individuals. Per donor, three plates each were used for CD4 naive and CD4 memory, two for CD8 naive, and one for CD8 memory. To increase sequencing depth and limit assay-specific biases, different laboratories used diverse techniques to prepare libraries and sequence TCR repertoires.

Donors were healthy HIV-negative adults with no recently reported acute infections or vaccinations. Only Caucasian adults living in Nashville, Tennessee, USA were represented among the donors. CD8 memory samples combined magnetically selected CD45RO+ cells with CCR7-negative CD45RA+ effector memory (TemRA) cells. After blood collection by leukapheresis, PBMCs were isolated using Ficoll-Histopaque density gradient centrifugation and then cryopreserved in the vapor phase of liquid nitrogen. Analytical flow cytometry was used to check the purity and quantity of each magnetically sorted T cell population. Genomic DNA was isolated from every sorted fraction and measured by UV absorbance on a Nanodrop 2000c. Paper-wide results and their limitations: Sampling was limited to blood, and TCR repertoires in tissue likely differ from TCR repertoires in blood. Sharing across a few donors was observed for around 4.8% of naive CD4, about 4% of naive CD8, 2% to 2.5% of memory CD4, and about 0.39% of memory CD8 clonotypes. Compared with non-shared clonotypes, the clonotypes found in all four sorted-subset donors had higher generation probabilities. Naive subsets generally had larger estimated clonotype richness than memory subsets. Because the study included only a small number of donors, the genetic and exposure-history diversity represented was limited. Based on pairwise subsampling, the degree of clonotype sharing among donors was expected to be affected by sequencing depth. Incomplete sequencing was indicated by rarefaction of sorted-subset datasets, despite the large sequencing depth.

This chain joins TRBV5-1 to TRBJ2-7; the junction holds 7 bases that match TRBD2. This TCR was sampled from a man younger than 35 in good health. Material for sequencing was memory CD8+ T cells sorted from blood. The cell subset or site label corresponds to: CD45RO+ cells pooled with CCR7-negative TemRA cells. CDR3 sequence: CASSPGGAYEQYF. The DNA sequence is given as TGCGCCAGCAGCCCGGGGGGAGCCTACGAGCAGTACTTC.